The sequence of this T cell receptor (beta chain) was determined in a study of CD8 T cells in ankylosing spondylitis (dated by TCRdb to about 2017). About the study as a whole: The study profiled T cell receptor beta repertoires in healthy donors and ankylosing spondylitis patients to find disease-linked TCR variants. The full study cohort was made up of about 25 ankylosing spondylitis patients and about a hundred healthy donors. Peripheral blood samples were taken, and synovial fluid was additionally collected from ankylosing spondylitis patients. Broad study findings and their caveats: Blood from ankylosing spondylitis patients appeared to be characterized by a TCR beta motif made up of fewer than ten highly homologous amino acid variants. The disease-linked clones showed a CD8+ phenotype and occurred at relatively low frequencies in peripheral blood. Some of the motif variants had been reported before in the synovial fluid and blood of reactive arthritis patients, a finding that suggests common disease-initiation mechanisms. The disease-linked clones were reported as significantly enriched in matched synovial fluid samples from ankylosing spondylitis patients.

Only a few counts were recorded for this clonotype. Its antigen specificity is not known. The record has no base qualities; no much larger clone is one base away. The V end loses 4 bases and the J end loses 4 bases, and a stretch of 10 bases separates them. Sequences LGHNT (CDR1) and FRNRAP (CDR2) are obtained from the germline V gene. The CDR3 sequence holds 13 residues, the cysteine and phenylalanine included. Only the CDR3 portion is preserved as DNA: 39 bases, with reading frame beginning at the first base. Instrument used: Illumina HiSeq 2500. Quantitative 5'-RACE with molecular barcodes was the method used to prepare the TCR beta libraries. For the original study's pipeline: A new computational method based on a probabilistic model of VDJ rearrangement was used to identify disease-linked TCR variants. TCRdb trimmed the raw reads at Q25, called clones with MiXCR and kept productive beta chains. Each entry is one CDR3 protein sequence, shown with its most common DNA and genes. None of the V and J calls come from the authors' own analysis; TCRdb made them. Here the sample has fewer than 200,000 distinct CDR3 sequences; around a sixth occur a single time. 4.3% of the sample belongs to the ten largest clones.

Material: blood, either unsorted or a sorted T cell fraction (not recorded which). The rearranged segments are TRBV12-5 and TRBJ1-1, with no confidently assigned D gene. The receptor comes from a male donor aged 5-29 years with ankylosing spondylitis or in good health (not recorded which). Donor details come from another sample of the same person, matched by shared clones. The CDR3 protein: CASGSRGGTEAFF. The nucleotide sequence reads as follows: TGTGCTAGTGGTTCGAGAGGTGGCACTGAAGCTTTCTTT. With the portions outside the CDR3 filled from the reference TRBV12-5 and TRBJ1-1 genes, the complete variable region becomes DARVTQTPRHKVTEMGQEVTMRCQPILGHNTVFWYRQTMMQGLELLAYFRNRAPLDDSGMPKDRFSAEMPDATLATLKIQPSEPRDSAVYFCASGSRGGTEAFFGQGTRLTVV.